The 9 T cell receptor beta chains in this list originate from one sample, sequenced in a study of molecular identifiers for immune sequencing clone quantification. Each CDR3 protein gets one entry after TCRdb re-called the PCR reads with MiXCR. The sample shows 60,000 to 70,000 distinct CDR3 sequences, roughly 17% of them seen only once. The sample comprised naive CD8+ T cells from blood, with Jurkat cell RNA spiked in. Subset given: FACS-sorted CD8+CD4-CCR7+CD45RA+ naive T cells. The receptors shown here come from a human donor in good health. Some libraries in this study had Jurkat cell RNA spiked in.

A remark on this clonotype: Just one base apart from a much larger clone, this may be a read error. This CDR3 fails to terminate in the conserved phenylalanine or tryptophan, so it likely reflects a read error. This chain uses TRBV7-6 with TRBJ2-7; D unclear. Trimming cost V 3 bases and J 2 bases, with 8 bases left between them. CDR1 and CDR2 (germline): SGHVS, FNYEAQ. This CDR3 has 13 residues. CDR3: CASSLHSTYEQYL. The CDR3 DNA sequence: TGTGCCAGCAGCTTGCACAGCACCTACGAGCAGTACCTC.

This clonotype came up many times. Written as DNA, the CDR3 is TGTGCCAGCAGCTTAGCCCCTAGCGGGAACACCGGGGAGCTGTTTTTT. This sequence encodes CASSLAPSGNTGELFF. This sequence joins TRBV7-9 and TRBJ2-2; 7 nucleotides match TRBD2. With 0 bases clipped from V and 1 base from J, the junction kept 2 bases outside the gene matches. In germline, CDR1 is SEHNR, CDR2 FQNEAQ (reference sequence). This CDR3 region has 16 residues.

Ten or more counts support this clonotype. The chain is built from TRBV6-6 and TRBJ2-1; 16 bases agree with TRBD2. CDR3 size: 16 residues. Germline lookup yields CDR1 MNHNY and CDR2 SVGAGI (reference sequence). J lost 7 bases, V lost 8 bases, and 8 bases had no gene match. The CDR3 region is CASGPGTSGRANEQFF. As DNA, the CDR3 is TGTGCCAGCGGCCCAGGGACTAGCGGGAGGGCAAATGAGCAGTTCTTC.

This clonotype was recorded at least ten times. This chain uses TRBV11-2 with TRBJ2-7; D remains unclear. Trimming took 1 base from V and 0 from J, leaving 16 bases between them. The V gene's germline CDR1 is SGHAT and CDR2 FQNNGV. The CDR3 length is 17 residues. CDR3 sequence reads: CASSLGPLMGSSYEQYF. The CDR3 coding sequence is TGTGCCAGCAGCTTAGGACCCCTCATGGGAAGCTCCTACGAGCAGTACTTC.

On this clonotype itself: A read error is possible here, since a much larger clone lies one base away. The gene calls are TRBV2 and TRBJ1-5, with D possibly being TRBD1 (5 bases). From germline, CDR1 is SNHLY and CDR2 FYNNEI. The CDR3 is made up of 13 amino acids. The DNA for the CDR3 is TGTGCCAGCAGTGCGTGGGGCGATCAGCCCCGGCATTTT. This codes for CASSAWGDQPRHF.

This clonotype was detected many times. The rearrangement joins TRBV2 to TRBJ2-7, with D perhaps TRBD2 (5 bases). CDR1 is SNHLY and CDR2 is FYNNEI in the germline V gene. CDR3 size: 15 residues. The ends were cut back, 3 bases at V and 2 bases at J, with 14 bases in the middle. DNA of the CDR3: TGTGCCAGCAGTGACGAGGGCGGGTACGCCTACGAGCAGTACTTC. Translated: CASSDEGGYAYEQYF.

This clonotype was observed many times. The rearrangement uses TRBV6-5 and TRBJ2-7; D possibly corresponds to TRBD1 (6 bases). This CDR3 spans 15 amino acids. Deletions cut 0 bases from V and 6 bases from J, with 15 bases between. Germline CDR1 reads MNHEY; CDR2 reads SVGAGI. The CDR3 DNA reads TGTGCCAGCAGTTACTCGACACAGGGTGAAGGCGAGCAGTACTTC. Residues: CASSYSTQGEGEQYF.

This clonotype was recorded a few times. The chain links TRBV19 to TRBJ2-7; D possibly corresponds to TRBD2 (5 bases). The V end lost 6 bases, the J end lost 3 bases, and 15 bases lay between the germline ends. This CDR3 is built from 14 residues. Per the germline V gene, CDR1 is LNHDA and CDR2 is SQIVND (reference sequence). This chain's CDR3 is CASSMSLDFYEQYF. In nucleotides, the CDR3 is TGTGCCAGTAGCATGTCACTAGATTTCTACGAGCAGTACTTC.

This clonotype was recorded many times. The V gene is TRBV4-1, the J gene TRBJ2-3; D is unclear. CDR1 is MGHRA and CDR2 is YSYEKL in the germline V gene. V lost 4 bases, J lost 1 base, and 12 bases lay in between. The CDR3 runs 15 residues. CDR3 residues: CASSLTPGGTDTQYF. CDR3 in DNA: TGCGCCAGCAGCCTGACCCCTGGGGGCACAGATACGCAGTATTTT.